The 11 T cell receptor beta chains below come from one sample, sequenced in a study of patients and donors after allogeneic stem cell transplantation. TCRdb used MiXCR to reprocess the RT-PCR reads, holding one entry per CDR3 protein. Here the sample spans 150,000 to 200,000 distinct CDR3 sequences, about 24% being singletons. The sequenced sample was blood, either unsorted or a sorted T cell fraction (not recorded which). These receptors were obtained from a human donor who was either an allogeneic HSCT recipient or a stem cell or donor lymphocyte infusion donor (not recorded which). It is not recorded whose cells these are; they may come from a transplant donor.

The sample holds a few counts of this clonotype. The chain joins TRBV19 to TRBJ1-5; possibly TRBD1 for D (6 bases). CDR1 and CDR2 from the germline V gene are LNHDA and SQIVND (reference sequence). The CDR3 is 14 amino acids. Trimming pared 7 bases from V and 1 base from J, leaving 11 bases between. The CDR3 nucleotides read TGTGCCAGTACCCCCGGACAGAGCAATCAGCCCCAGCATTTT. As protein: CASTPGQSNQPQHF. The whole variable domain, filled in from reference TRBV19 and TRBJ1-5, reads DGGITQSPKYLFRKEGQNVTLSCEQNLNHDAMYWYRQDPGQGLRLIYYSQIVNDFQKGDIAEGYSVSREKKESFPLTVTSAQKNPTAFYLCASTPGQSNQPQHFGDGTRLSIL.

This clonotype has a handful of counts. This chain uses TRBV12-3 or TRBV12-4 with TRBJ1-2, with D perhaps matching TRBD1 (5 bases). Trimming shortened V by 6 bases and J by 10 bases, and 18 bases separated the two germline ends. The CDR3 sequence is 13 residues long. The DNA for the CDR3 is TGTGCCAGCAGACCTCCGGGACTGGGTCACTACACCTTC. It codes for CASRPPGLGHYTF.

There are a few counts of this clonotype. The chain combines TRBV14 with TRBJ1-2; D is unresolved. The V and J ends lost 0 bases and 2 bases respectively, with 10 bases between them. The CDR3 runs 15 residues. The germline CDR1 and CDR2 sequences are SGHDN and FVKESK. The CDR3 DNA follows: TGTGCCAGCAGCCAAGACCCCTCCCCAAACTATGGCTACACCTTC. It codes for CASSQDPSPNYGYTF.

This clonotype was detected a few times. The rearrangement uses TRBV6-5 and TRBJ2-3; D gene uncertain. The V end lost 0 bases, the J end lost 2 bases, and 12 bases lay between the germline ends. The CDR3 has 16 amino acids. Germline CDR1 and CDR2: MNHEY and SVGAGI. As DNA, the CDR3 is TGTGCCAGCAGTTACTCGATAACAGAACACACAGATACGCAGTATTTT. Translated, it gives CASSYSITEHTDTQYF.

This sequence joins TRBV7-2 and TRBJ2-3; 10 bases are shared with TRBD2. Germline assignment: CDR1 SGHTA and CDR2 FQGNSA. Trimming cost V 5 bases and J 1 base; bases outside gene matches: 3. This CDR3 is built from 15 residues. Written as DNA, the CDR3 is TGTGCCAGCAGCCTTCTAGCGGGGGGCACAGATACGCAGTATTTT. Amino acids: CASSLLAGGTDTQYF.

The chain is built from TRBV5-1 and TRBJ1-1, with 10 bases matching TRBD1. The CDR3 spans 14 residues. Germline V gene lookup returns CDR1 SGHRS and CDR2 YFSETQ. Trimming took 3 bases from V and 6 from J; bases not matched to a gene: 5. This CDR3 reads CASSWDRGDAEAFF. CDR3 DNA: TGCGCCAGCAGCTGGGACAGGGGTGACGCTGAAGCTTTCTTT.

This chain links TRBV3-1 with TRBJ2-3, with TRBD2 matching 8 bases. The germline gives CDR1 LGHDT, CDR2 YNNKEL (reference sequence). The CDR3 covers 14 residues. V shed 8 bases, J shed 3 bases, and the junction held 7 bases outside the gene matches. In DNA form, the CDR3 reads TGTGCCAGCCGACTCCAGCGGGGGACAGATACGCAGTATTTT. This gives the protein CASRLQRGTDTQYF.

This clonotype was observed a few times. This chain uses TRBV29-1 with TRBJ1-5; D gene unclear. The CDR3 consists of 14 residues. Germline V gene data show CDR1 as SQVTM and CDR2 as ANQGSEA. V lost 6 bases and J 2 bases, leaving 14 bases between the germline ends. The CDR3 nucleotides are TGCAGCGTGAGACTGCCGGGTGGCAATCAGCCCCAGCATTTT. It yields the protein CSVRLPGGNQPQHF. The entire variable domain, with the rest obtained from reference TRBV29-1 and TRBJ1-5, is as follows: SAVISQKPSRDICQRGTSLTIQCQVDSQVTMMFWYRQQPGQSLTLIATANQGSEATYESGFVIDKFPISRPNLTFSTLTVSNMSPEDSSIYLCSVRLPGGNQPQHFGDGTRLSIL.

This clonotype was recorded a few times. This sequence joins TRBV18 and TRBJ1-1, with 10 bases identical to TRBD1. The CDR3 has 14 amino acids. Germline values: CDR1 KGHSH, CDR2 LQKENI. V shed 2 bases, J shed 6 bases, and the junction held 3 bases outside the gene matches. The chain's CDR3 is CASSPGTGEAEAFF. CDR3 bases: TGTGCCAGCTCACCAGGGACAGGGGAGGCTGAAGCTTTCTTT.

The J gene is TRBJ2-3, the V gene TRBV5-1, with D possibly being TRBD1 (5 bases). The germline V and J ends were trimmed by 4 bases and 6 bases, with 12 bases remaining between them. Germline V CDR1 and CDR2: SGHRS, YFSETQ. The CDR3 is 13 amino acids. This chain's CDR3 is CASSRYGADTQYF. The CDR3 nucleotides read TGCGCCAGCAGCCGGTATGGGGCTGATACGCAGTATTTT. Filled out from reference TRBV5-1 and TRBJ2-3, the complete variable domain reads KAGVTQTPRYLIKTRGQQVTLSCSPISGHRSVSWYQQTPGQGLQFLFEYFSETQRNKGNFPGRFSGRQFSNSRSEMNVSTLELGDSALYLCASSRYGADTQYFGPGTRLTVL.

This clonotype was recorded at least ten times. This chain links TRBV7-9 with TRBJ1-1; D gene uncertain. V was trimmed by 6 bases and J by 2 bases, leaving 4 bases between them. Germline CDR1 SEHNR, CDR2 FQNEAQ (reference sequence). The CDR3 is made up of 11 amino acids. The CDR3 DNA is TGTGCCAGCAGGTTAAACACTGAAGCTTTCTTT. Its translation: CASRLNTEAFF.